This T cell receptor (beta chain) was sequenced during a study of OX40 agonist ivuxolimab in advanced cancers. Study-level information: Administration of intravenous ivuxolimab to patients occurred every 2 weeks at 0.01 to 10 mg/kg.

The V end lost 2 bases, the J end lost 4 bases, and 12 bases lay between the germline ends. The CDR3 length is 15 residues. Per germline, CDR1 LNHDA and CDR2 SQIVND (reference sequence). Notes on the study in general: No antigen was identified for the clonally expanded peripheral T cells. Clones of CD4+ and CD8+ blood T cells grew by week 6 at doses of 0.1 to 3.0 mg/kg.

Data came from immunoSEQ multiplex PCR; TCRdb stores just in-frame clones and leaves some out. The repertoire holds over 60,000 clones, with roughly 87% as singletons. The study sampled blood at baseline, cycle 4 day 1, and cycle 7 day 1. Notes on this clone: Its antigen is undetermined.

The chain employs TRBV19 and TRBJ1-5; D unresolved. Sequencing was performed on CD4+ or CD8+ T cells sorted from blood, taken in a trial of the OX40 agonist ivuxolimab. The sequence derives from an adult with an advanced solid tumor such as melanoma, head and neck, liver or kidney cancer. This CDR3 is CASSIPPATNQPQHF. The DNA of the CDR3 is TGTGCCAGTAGTATACCCCCAGCGACTAATCAGCCCCAGCATTTT.